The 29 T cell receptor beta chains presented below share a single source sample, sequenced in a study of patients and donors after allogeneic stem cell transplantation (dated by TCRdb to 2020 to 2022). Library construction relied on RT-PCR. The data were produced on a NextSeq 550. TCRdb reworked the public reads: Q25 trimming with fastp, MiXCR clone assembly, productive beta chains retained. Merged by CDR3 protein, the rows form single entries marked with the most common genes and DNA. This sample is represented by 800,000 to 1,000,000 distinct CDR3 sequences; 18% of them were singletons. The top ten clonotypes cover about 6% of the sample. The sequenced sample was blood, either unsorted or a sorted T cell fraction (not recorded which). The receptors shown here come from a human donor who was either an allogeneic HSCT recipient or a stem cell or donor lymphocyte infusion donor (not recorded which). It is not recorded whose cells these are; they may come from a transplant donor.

The CDR3 loop reads CASSLGGTAADTQYF. DNA for the CDR3: TGCGCCAGCAGCTTGGGAGGGACCGCGGCAGATACGCAGTATTTT. The chain has TRBV5-1 and TRBJ2-3; D may match TRBD1 or TRBD2 (5 bases each). Between the trimmed V and J ends, which lost 0 bases and 4 bases, there was a span of 12 bases. Germline CDR1 and CDR2: SGHRS and YFSETQ. The CDR3 runs to 15 residues.

The CDR3 bases are TGTGCCAGCAGCCCCTGGAGGGGGGCTAATGAAAAACTGTTTTTT. It specifies CASSPWRGANEKLFF. This chain links TRBV7-8 with TRBJ1-4; D may be TRBD1 (6 bases). The CDR3 is 15 residues long. Germline CDR1 SGHVS, CDR2 FQNEAQ. V lost 5 bases and J lost 3, with 13 bases in between.

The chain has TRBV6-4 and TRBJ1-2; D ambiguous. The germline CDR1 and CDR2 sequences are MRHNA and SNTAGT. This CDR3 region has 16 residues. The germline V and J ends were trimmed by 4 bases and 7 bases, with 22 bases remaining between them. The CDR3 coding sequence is TGTGCCAGCAGTGGGGGAGTGAGGTTCTCCCAAGCTGGCTACACCTTC. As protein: CASSGGVRFSQAGYTF.

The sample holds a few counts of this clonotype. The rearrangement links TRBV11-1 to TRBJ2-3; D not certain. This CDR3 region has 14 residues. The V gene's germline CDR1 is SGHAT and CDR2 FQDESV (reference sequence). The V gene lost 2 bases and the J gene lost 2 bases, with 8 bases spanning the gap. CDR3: CASSLLDPTDTQYF. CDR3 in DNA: TGTGCCAGCAGCTTACTGGACCCCACAGATACGCAGTATTTT.

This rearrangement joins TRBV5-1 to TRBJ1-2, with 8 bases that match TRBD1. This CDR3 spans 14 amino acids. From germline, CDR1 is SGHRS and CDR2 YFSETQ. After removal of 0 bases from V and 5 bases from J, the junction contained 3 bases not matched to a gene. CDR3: CASSLEDRAYGYTF. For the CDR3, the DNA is TGCGCCAGCAGCTTGGAGGACAGGGCTTATGGCTACACCTTC. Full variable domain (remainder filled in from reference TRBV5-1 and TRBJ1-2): KAGVTQTPRYLIKTRGQQVTLSCSPISGHRSVSWYQQTPGQGLQFLFEYFSETQRNKGNFPGRFSGRQFSNSRSEMNVSTLELGDSALYLCASSLEDRAYGYTFGSGTRLTVV.

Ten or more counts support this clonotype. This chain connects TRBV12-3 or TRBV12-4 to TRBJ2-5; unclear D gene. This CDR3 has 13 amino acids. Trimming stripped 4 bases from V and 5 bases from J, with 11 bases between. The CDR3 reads CASSSKHGETQYF. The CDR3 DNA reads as TGTGCCAGCAGTTCTAAACACGGCGAGACCCAGTACTTC.

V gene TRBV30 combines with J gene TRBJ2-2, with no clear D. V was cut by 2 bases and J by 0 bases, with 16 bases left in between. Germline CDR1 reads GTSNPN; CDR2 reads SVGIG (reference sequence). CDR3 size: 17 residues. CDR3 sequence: CAWSSGVGNANTGELFF. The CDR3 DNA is TGTGCCTGGAGTAGTGGGGTAGGAAATGCGAACACCGGGGAGCTGTTTTTT. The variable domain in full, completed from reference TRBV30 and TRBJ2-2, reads SQTIHQWPATLVQPVGSPLSLECTVEGTSNPNLYWYRQAAGRGLQLLFYSVGIGQISSEVPQNLSASRPQDRQFILSSKKLLLSDSGFYLCAWSSGVGNANTGELFFGEGSRLTVL.

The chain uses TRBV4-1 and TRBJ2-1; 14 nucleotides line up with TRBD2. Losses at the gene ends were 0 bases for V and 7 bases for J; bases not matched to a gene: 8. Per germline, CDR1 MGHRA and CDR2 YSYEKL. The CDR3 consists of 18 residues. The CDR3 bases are TGCGCCAGCAGCCAAGACGATATGACTAGCGGGAGGGCGAATGAGCAGTTCTTC. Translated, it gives CASSQDDMTSGRANEQFF.

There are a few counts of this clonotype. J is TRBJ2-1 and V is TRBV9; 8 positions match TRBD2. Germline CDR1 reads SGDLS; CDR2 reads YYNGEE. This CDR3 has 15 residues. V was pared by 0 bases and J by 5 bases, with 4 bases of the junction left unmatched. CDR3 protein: CASSVGASGHNEQFF. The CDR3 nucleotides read TGTGCCAGCAGCGTAGGGGCTAGCGGGCACAATGAGCAGTTCTTC.

The CDR3 DNA follows: TGCAGTGCTCATCCTACAGCGGGGGGAACCTACAATGAGCAGTTCTTC. It specifies CSAHPTAGGTYNEQFF. This sequence joins TRBV20-1 and TRBJ2-1, with 9 bases matching TRBD2. The germline gives CDR1 DFQATT, CDR2 SNEGSKA (reference sequence). J lost 2 bases, V lost 5 bases, and 10 bases had no gene match. This CDR3 has 16 amino acids.

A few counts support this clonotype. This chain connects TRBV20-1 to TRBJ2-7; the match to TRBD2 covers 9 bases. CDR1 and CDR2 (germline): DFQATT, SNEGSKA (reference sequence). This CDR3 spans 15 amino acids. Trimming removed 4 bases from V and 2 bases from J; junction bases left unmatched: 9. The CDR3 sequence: CSAMPPEREAYEQYF. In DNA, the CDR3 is TGCAGTGCTATGCCCCCCGAGCGGGAGGCCTACGAGCAGTACTTC.

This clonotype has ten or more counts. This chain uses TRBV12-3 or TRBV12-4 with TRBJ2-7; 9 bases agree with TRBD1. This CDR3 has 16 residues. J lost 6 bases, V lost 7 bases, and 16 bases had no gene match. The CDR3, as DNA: TGTGCCAGCAAGGCCGATCCGGGACAGGGATACACCGAGCAGTACTTC. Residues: CASKADPGQGYTEQYF.

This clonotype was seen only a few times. CDR3 in amino acids: CSARAPTSGIAKNIQYF. The CDR3 DNA reads TGCAGTGCTAGGGCTCCGACTAGCGGCATAGCCAAAAACATTCAGTACTTC. The chain has TRBV20-1 and TRBJ2-4; 9 positions match TRBD2. CDR3 length equals 17 residues. In germline, CDR1 is DFQATT, CDR2 SNEGSKA (reference sequence). V trimming: 3 bases; J trimming: 0 bases; junction bases outside the gene matches: 9.

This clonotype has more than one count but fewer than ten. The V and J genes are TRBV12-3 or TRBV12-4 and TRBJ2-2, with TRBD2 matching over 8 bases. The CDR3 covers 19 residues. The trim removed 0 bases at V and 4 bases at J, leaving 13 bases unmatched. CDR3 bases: TGTGCCAGCAGTTTAGCGCTCGGGGGGGCCCATAGGGTCACCGGGGAGCTGTTTTTT. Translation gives CASSLALGGAHRVTGELFF.

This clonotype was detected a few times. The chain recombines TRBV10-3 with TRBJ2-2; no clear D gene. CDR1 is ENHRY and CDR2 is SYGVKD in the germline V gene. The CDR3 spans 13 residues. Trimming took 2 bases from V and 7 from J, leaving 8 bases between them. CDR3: CAISERTDGELFF. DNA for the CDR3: TGTGCCATCAGTGAGCGGACGGACGGGGAGCTGTTTTTT.

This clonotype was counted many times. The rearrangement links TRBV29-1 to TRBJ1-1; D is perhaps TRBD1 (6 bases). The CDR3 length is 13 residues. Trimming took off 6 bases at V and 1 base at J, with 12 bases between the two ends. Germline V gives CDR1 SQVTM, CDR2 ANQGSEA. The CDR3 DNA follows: TGCAGCGTACAGGACAGAAAGAACACTGAAGCTTTCTTT. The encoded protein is CSVQDRKNTEAFF.

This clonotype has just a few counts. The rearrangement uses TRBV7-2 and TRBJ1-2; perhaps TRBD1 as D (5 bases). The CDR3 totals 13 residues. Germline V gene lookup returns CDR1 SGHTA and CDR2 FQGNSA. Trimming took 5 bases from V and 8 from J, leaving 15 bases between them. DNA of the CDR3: TGTGCCAGCAGCCCAGGCCCAGGGTACGGCTACACCTTC. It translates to CASSPGPGYGYTF.

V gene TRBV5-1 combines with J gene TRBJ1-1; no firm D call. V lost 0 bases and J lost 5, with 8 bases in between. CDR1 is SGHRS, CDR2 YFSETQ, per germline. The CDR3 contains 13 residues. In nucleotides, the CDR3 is TGCGCCAGCAGCTTGGTCCGGGAAACTGAAGCTTTCTTT. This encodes CASSLVRETEAFF.

Here the CDR3 DNA reads TGCAGTGCTGCCAGCCTCTATGGCTACACCTTC. Translated: CSAASLYGYTF. V is TRBV20-1 and J is TRBJ1-2, with D unresolved. CDR1 and CDR2 (germline): DFQATT, SNEGSKA (reference sequence). The CDR3 contains 11 residues. V lost 5 bases to trimming and J lost 4 bases, with 8 bases between them.

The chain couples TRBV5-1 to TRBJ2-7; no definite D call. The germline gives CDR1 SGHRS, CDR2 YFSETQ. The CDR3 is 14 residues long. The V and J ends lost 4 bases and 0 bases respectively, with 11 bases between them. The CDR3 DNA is TGCGCCAGCAGCGTTCTAGTGGGCTCCTACGAGCAGTACTTC. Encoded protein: CASSVLVGSYEQYF. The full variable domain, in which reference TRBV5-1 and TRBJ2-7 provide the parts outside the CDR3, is KAGVTQTPRYLIKTRGQQVTLSCSPISGHRSVSWYQQTPGQGLQFLFEYFSETQRNKGNFPGRFSGRQFSNSRSEMNVSTLELGDSALYLCASSVLVGSYEQYFGPGTRLTVT.

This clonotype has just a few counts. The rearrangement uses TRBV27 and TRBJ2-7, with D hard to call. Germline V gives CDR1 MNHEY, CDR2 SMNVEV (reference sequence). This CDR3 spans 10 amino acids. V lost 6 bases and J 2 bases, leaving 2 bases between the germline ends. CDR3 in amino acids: CASRTYEQYF. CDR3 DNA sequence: TGTGCCAGCAGAACCTACGAGCAGTACTTC.

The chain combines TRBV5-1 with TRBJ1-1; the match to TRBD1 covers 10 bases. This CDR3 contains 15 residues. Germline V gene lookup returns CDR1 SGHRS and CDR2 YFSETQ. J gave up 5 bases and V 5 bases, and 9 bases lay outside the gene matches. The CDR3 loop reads CASRRGTGEVTEAFF. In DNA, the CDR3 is TGCGCCAGCAGACGTGGGACAGGGGAAGTGACTGAAGCTTTCTTT.

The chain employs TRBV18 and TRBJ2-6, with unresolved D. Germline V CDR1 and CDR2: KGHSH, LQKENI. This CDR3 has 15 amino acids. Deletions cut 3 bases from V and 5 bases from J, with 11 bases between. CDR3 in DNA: TGTGCCAGCTCACCCCCGGATCAGCGGGCCAACGTCCTGACTTTC. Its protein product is CASSPPDQRANVLTF.

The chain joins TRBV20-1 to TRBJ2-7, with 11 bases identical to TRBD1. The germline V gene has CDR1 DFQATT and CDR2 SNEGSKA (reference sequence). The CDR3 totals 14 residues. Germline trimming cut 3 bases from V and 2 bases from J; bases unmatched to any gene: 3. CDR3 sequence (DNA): TGCAGTGCTAGTGGGGGACAGGGGGCCTACGAGCAGTACTTC. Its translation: CSASGGQGAYEQYF.

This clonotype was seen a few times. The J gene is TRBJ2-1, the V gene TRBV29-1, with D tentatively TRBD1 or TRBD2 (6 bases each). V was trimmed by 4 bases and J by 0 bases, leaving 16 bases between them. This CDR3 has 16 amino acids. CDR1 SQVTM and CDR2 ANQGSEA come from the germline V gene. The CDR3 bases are TGCAGCGTTGGGAGGGTGCACAGGGTCTCCTACAATGAGCAGTTCTTC. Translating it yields CSVGRVHRVSYNEQFF.

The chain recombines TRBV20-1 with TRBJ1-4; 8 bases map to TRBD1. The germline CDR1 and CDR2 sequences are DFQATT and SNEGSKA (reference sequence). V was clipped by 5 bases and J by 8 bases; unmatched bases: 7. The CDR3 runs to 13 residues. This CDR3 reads CSASDRGWEKLFF. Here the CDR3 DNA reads TGCAGTGCTTCCGACAGGGGTTGGGAAAAACTGTTTTTT.

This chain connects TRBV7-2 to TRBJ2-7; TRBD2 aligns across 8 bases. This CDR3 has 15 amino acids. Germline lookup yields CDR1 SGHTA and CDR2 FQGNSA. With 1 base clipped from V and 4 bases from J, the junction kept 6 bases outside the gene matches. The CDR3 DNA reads TGTGCCAGCAGCTTAGGTCACGGGGGGGCATACGAGCAGTACTTC. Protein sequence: CASSLGHGGAYEQYF.

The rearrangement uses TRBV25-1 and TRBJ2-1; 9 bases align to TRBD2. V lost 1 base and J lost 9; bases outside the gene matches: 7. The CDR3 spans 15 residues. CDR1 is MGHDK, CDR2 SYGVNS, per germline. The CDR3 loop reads CASSESGSGSGEQFF. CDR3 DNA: TGTGCCAGCAGTGAATCGGGTAGCGGGAGTGGTGAGCAGTTCTTC.

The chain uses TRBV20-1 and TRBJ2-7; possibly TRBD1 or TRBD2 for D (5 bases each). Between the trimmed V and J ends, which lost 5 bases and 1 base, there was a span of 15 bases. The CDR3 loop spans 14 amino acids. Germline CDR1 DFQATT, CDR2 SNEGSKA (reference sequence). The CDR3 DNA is TGCAGTGCTCCCTTGGGACGTAGATCCTACGAGCAGTACTTC. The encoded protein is CSAPLGRRSYEQYF.